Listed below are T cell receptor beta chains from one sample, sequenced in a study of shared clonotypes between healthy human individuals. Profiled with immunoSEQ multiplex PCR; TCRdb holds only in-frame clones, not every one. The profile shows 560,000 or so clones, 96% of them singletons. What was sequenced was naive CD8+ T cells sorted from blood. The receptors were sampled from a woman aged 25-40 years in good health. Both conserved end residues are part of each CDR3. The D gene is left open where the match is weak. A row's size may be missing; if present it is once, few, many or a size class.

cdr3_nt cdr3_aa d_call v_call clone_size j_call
TGCGCCAGCAGCCAAGATCGGGCCCCAGCGGGACCCTACGAGCAGTACTTC CASSQDRAPAGPYEQYF TRBD2 TRBV4-1 - TRBJ2-7
TGTGCCAGCAGTTACTCAGCGGCCAATGAGCAGTTCTTC CASSYSAANEQFF - TRBV6-6 - TRBJ2-1
TGCAGCGTTGAACTTGGACCGAAGCCGGTCCCACACAATGAGCAGTTCTTC CSVELGPKPVPHNEQFF - TRBV29-1 - TRBJ2-1
TGTGCTAGTGGTCCGGGCCTCGACAGGGGAAGATATAGCAATCAGCCCCAGCATTTT CASGPGLDRGRYSNQPQHF TRBD1 TRBV12-5 - TRBJ1-5
TGTGCCAGTAGTGCGAGGACTAGCGGGAGTGCTATAACAGATACGCAGTATTTT CASSARTSGSAITDTQYF TRBD2 TRBV19 - TRBJ2-3
TGTGCCAGTAGTTCAAACCGGGACAGGTCCACCTACGAGCAGTACTTC CASSSNRDRSTYEQYF TRBD1 TRBV19 - TRBJ2-7
TGTGCCAGCAGTTCCCAGCGGGGTGCTTTCGATACGCAGTATTTT CASSSQRGAFDTQYF TRBD2 TRBV4-2 - TRBJ2-3
TGTGCCAGCAGCGTAGTGGGGACAGCTAGCACAGATACGCAGTATTTT CASSVVGTASTDTQYF TRBD1 TRBV9 - TRBJ2-3
TGTGCCAGCAGCCCACCTCCCGGGACGCCGGACGAGCAGTTCTTC CASSPPPGTPDEQFF - TRBV5-4 - TRBJ2-1
TGTGCCAGCAGTTTATTCAGGGATGCGGGCAATCAGCCCCAGCATTTT CASSLFRDAGNQPQHF - TRBV28 - TRBJ1-5
TGCAGCGTAGGAGCCGGGACAGGGGGCGGAAACACCATATATTTT CSVGAGTGGGNTIYF TRBD1 TRBV29-1 - TRBJ1-3
TGTGCCAGCACCTTTTGGGGCAGCAATGAGCAGTTCTTC CASTFWGSNEQFF - TRBV5-6 - TRBJ2-1
TGTGCCGTAGCGGACAGGACCTCCTACGAGCAGTACTTC CAVADRTSYEQYF - TRBV6-1 - TRBJ2-7
TGCAGCGTTGAGAGAGGGCTAATCCGGACCCAGTACTTC CSVERGLIRTQYF - TRBV29-1 - TRBJ2-5
TGTGCCAGCAGCTTCGGCGCTGACACCGGGGAGCTGTTTTTT CASSFGADTGELFF - TRBV11-2 - TRBJ2-2
TGTGCCAGCAGGTCCACAGGGGTCGATGAGCAGTTCTTC CASRSTGVDEQFF TRBD1 TRBV11-2 - TRBJ2-1
TGTGCCAGCAGCTCCACACCAGCACTACAGGGCCCCTACGAGCAGTACTTC CASSSTPALQGPYEQYF - TRBV13 - TRBJ2-7
TGTGCCAGCAGGGACGGGTACAATGAGCAGTTCTTC CASRDGYNEQFF - TRBV27 - TRBJ2-1
TGTGCCAGCAGTTTATCGCCAGAAGGGAAGGGGGCTGGGGCCAACGTCCTGACTTTC CASSLSPEGKGAGANVLTF - TRBV27 once TRBJ2-6
TGTGCCAGCAGTGAAGGGGACGGCCAAGAGACCCAGTACTTC CASSEGDGQETQYF - TRBV2 - TRBJ2-5
TGTGCCAGTAGTACTTGGCTAGCGGGGTCCGGTGAGCAGTTCTTC CASSTWLAGSGEQFF TRBD2 TRBV19 once TRBJ2-1
TGTGCCAGCAGTCCTATGCCAGGGTTCTATGGCTACACCTTC CASSPMPGFYGYTF - TRBV27 - TRBJ1-2
TGCGCCAGCAGCCAAGATGTGGTCTCCACCTACGAGCAGTACTTC CASSQDVVSTYEQYF - TRBV4-1 - TRBJ2-7
TGTGCCAGCAGCTTCACCGCCTTCTCCGGGACAGAAAATTCACCCCTCCACTTT CASSFTAFSGTENSPLHF TRBD1 TRBV7-8 once TRBJ1-6
TGTGCCAGCAGTTTATCCTCCGGGGGCACTGAAGCTTTCTTT CASSLSSGGTEAFF - TRBV28 - TRBJ1-1
TGTGCCAGCAGTTTCATTGTAGGGGCGCAGAGGGCAGCTTTCTTT CASSFIVGAQRAAFF - TRBV28 - TRBJ1-1
TGTGCCAGCAGTTTACCTTACACGAACACCGGGGAGCTGTTTTTT CASSLPYTNTGELFF - TRBV28 - TRBJ2-2
TGCGCCAGCAGCGGGATAAACACCGGGGAGCTGTTTTTT CASSGINTGELFF - TRBV4-1 - TRBJ2-2
TGTGCCAGCAGGGGGCGTCGGGGGTCCCAAGAGACCCAGTACTTC CASRGRRGSQETQYF - TRBV28 - TRBJ2-5
TGTGCCAGCACACAGGGGAACGAGCAGTACTTC CASTQGNEQYF TRBD1 TRBV5-6 once TRBJ2-7
TGTGCCAGCAACCTGGCCGAAAGGACAGGGTTTCGTGATGGCTACACCTTC CASNLAERTGFRDGYTF TRBD1 TRBV2 - TRBJ1-2
TGTGCCAGCAGCTTAAGTTCAGTCCCTAGCACAGATACGCAGTATTTT CASSLSSVPSTDTQYF - TRBV7-9 once TRBJ2-3
TGCGCCAGCAGTGAGTGGGGACAAGGTCCTGGGGGTGAGCAGTTCTTC CASSEWGQGPGGEQFF - TRBV10-2 - TRBJ2-1
TGTGCCAGCAGTTGGGGCAGTGACTACGAGCAGTACTTC CASSWGSDYEQYF - TRBV28 - TRBJ2-7
TGTGCCACCAGCCATCCTAGAGAGGGGACGGGGGAGCTGTTTTTT CATSHPREGTGELFF - TRBV15 - TRBJ2-2
TGTGCCACCGCGGGGGCGCACTCCTACGAGCAGTACTTC CATAGAHSYEQYF - TRBV19 - TRBJ2-7
TGTGCCAGCAGGACAGGGTCGAGGGAGCAGTACTTC CASRTGSREQYF TRBD1 TRBV27 - TRBJ2-7
TGTGCCAGCAGTGAAAACCCTTGGGCGACACCGAACACTGAAGCTTTCTTT CASSENPWATPNTEAFF - TRBV2 - TRBJ1-1
TGTGCCAGCAGTTTAGCCCAGAGTGGCTACGAGCAGTACTTC CASSLAQSGYEQYF - TRBV28 - TRBJ2-7
TGTGCCAGCAGCTTGGTTGGGACACAAGAGACCCAGTACTTC CASSLVGTQETQYF - TRBV5-4 once TRBJ2-5
TGTGCCAGCAGCAAAGAATCTAGCGGGAGGGATACGCAGTATTTT CASSKESSGRDTQYF - TRBV21-1 - TRBJ2-3
TGTGCCAGCAGTCCCTATCGACAGGGGTACACTGAAGCTTTCTTT CASSPYRQGYTEAFF TRBD1 TRBV27 - TRBJ1-1
TGTGCCAGCAGTCAGAGGGACAGCGTCGCTGGGGCCAACGTCCTGACTTTC CASSQRDSVAGANVLTF TRBD1 TRBV27 - TRBJ2-6
TGTGCCAGCAGTGAACGGACAGGGGGATCGGGGACTGAAGCTTTCTTT CASSERTGGSGTEAFF TRBD1 TRBV25-1 - TRBJ1-1
TGTGCCACCAGCAGAGAGGACAGGATTAATGAGCAGTTCTTC CATSREDRINEQFF TRBD1 TRBV15 - TRBJ2-1
TGCGCCAACCTCCGGGGACAGGAAGCTTTCTTT CANLRGQEAFF TRBD1 TRBV10-1 - TRBJ1-1
TGTGCCAGTAGTGACGAGAACACTGAAGCTTTCTTT CASSDENTEAFF - TRBV19 - TRBJ1-1
TGTGCCAGCAGTGCCGAAGCGGGAGGACCTACAGATACGCAGTATTTT CASSAEAGGPTDTQYF TRBD2 TRBV6-1 - TRBJ2-3
TGTGCCAGCAGCTTGGCCCAGGGGAATCAGCCCCAGCATTTT CASSLAQGNQPQHF - TRBV5-8 - TRBJ1-5
TGTGCCAGTAACCAGGGATCCCATCAGCCCCAGCATTTT CASNQGSHQPQHF - TRBV19 - TRBJ1-5
TGTGCCAGCAGTTACCCGTCCTCGGGTGCGGTCTACGAGCAGTACTTC CASSYPSSGAVYEQYF - TRBV6-5 - TRBJ2-7
TGTGCCAGCAGACAGGGAGGGCGCACTGAAGCTTTCTTT CASRQGGRTEAFF - TRBV27 - TRBJ1-1
TGTGCCAGCAGCCTCGACAGGGGAAACACTGAAGCTTTCTTT CASSLDRGNTEAFF TRBD1 TRBV7-9 - TRBJ1-1
TGCGCCAGCAGCTATATACAGGGGTCGAACACTGAAGCTTTCTTT CASSYIQGSNTEAFF TRBD1 TRBV5-1 - TRBJ1-1
TGTGCCAGCAGCGCCTGGACAGGGGAGAACTATGGCTACACCTTC CASSAWTGENYGYTF TRBD1 TRBV7-9 - TRBJ1-2
TGTGCCAGCAGTTATGGGGTCCGTGCTGAGCAGTACTTC CASSYGVRAEQYF - TRBV27 - TRBJ2-7
TGTGCCACCAGCAGAGATCTTTGGGGACAGGGGGCGGGTGAGCAGTTCTTC CATSRDLWGQGAGEQFF TRBD1 TRBV15 - TRBJ2-1
TGTGCCAGCCAAGCGGGGTGGAACACCGGGGAGCTGTTTTTT CASQAGWNTGELFF TRBD2 TRBV27 - TRBJ2-2
TGTGCCAGCAGAACAGGGACGTCTGAGCAGTTCTTC CASRTGTSEQFF - TRBV11-3 - TRBJ2-1
TGTGCCAGCAGCGTAGGCGGGAACCCTCTCGAGCAGTACTTC CASSVGGNPLEQYF - TRBV9 - TRBJ2-7